This T cell receptor beta chain was recovered during a study of a mutant IDH1 vaccine in newly diagnosed glioma. Across the study: The initiation of vaccination occurred 4-6 weeks after radiotherapy alone, or with temozolomide cycles.

Findings and caveats of the study: Pseudoprogression seemed unlinked to shifts in top peripheral T cell clonotypes.

Produced via immunoSEQ multiplex PCR; TCRdb's table is partial and in-frame only. The table includes just under 45,000 clones, 75% to 95% detected once. Germline V gives CDR1 SQVTM, CDR2 ANQGSEA. The CDR3 has 13 residues. The germline V and J ends were trimmed by 2 bases and 5 bases, with 10 bases remaining between them. Sample time point: week 23, last vaccination. The study gave 300 ug of mutant IDH1 20-mer peptide per vaccine dose, with topical imiquimod. Donors harbored newly found WHO grade 3 or 4 IDH1-mutant, ATRX-lost astrocytomas. Of note for this clone: No antigen is known for it.

J is TRBJ2-1 and V is TRBV29-1; D remains ambiguous. The specimen comprised PBMCs, sampled from a glioma patient whose treatment included an IDH1 peptide vaccine. The TCR comes from a man aged 45-60 years with glioma. CDR3 nucleotides: TGCAGCGTTGAACGGGCACGGGACAATGAGCAGTTCTTC. This gives the protein CSVERARDNEQFF.